A selection of T cell receptor beta chains follows, all from one sample in a study of blood T cell repertoires in COVID-19. The table came from immunoSEQ multiplex PCR; TCRdb's copy has only in-frame clones and leaves some out. The sample consists of approximately 210,000 clones, 65% to 90% of them appearing once. Sequenced sample: peripheral blood. The receptors shown here come from a man between 50 and 59 years old with COVID-19, enrolled during active disease. CDR3s include the opening cysteine and the closing phenylalanine or tryptophan. The D gene is left open where the match is weak. Only part of the rows carry a size: once, few, many, or a class if the clone is expanded.

TRBJ2-3 TRBV5-6 few . TGTGCCAGCAGCGTTCCATTTAGCACAGATACGCAGTATTTT CASSVPFSTDTQYF
TRBJ1-1 TRBV18 . . TGTGCCAGCTCGCGTTCGGCGGGCGGGAACACTGAAGCTTTCTTT CASSRSAGGNTEAFF
TRBJ2-3 TRBV5-1 . . TGCGCCAGCAGCGCAGCTGGGTCTAGGGATACGCAGTATTTT CASSAAGSRDTQYF
TRBJ2-4 TRBV4-3 . . TGCGCCAGCAGCCAAGATCAAACCCCCGTAGGGCAGGGCGCCAAAAACATTCAGTACTTC CASSQDQTPVGQGAKNIQYF
TRBJ1-1 TRBV21-1 . . TGTGCCAGCAGCCCTCATCGGGGGGTAAACACTGAAGCTTTCTTT CASSPHRGVNTEAFF
TRBJ1-4 TRBV19 . . TGTGCCAGTTCACAGCTATATGAAAAACTGTTTTTT CASSQLYEKLFF
TRBJ2-4 TRBV18 . . TGTGCCAGCTCACCCCCGGGGTCAGTTTTAGCCAAAAACATTCAGTACTTC CASSPPGSVLAKNIQYF
TRBJ2-5 TRBV7-6 . TRBD2 TGTGCCAGCAGCTTAGTCTTAGCGGGGCCAGAAGAGACCCAGTACTTC CASSLVLAGPEETQYF
TRBJ1-1 TRBV7-9 . . TGTGCCAGCAGCCTGTGGACAGAATATAACACTGAAGCTTTCTTT CASSLWTEYNTEAFF
TRBJ2-3 TRBV7-8 . . TGTGCCAGCAGCTTAGATACAGGGAGAGGCACAGATACGCAGTATTTT CASSLDTGRGTDTQYF
TRBJ2-7 TRBV11-2 . . TGTGCCAGCAGCTCCCGGAGGGTTGGTGGCCGCGAGCACAGGCAGTACTTC CASSSRRVGGREHRQYF